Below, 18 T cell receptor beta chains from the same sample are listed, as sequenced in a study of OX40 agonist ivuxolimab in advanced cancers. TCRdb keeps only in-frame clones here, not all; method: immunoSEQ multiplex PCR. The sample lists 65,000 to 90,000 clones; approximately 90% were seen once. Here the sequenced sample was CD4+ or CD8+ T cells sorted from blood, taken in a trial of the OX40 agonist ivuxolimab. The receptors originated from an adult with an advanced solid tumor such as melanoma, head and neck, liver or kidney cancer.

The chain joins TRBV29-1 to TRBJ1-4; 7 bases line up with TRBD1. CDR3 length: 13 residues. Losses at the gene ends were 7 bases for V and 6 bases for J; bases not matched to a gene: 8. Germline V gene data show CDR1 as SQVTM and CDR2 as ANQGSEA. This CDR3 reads CSATGVWDEKLFF. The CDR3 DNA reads TGCAGCGCCACAGGGGTTTGGGATGAAAAACTGTTTTTT.

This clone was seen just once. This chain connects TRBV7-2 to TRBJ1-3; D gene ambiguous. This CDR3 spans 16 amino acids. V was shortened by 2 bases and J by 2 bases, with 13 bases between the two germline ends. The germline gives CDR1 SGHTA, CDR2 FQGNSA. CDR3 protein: CASSLSRGAAGNTIYF. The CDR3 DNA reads TGTGCCAGCAGCTTATCTCGCGGCGCAGCTGGAAACACCATATATTTT.

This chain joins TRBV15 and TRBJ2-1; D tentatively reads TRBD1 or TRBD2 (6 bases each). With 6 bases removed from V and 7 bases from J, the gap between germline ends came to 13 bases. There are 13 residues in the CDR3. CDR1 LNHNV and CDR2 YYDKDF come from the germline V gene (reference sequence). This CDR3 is CATRTGAINEQFF. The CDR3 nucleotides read TGTGCCACCAGAACGGGGGCCATTAATGAGCAGTTCTTC. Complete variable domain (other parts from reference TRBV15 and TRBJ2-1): DAMVIQNPRYQVTQFGKPVTLSCSQTLNHNVMYWYQQKSSQAPKLLFHYYDKDFNNEADTPDNFQSRRPNTSFCFLDIRSPGLGDTAMYLCATRTGAINEQFFGPGTRLTVL.

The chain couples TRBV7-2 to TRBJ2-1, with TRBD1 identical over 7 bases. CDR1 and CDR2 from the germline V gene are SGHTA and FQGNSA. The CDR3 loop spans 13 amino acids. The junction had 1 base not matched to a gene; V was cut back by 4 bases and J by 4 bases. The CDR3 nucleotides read TGTGCCAGCAGCTGGACAGGTTACAATGAGCAGTTCTTC. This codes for CASSWTGYNEQFF.

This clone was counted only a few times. CDR3: CASSLRLTSYEQYF. CDR3 coding DNA: TGTGCCAGCAGCCTGAGACTGACCTCCTACGAGCAGTACTTC. The chain employs TRBV7-2 and TRBJ2-7; D unclear. The CDR3 loop spans 14 amino acids. With 5 bases removed from V and 0 bases from J, the gap between germline ends came to 11 bases. Germline CDR1 SGHTA, CDR2 FQGNSA.

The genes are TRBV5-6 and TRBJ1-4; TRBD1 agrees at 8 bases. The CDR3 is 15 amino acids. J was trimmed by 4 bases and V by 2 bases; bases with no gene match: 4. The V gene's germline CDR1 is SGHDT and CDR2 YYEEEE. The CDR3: CASSLGQGYNEKLFF. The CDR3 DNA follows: TGTGCCAGCAGCTTAGGACAGGGTTATAATGAAAAACTGTTTTTT.

CDR3 DNA sequence: TGTGCCAGCAGCTTCCAGGGATGGGGCTACGAGCAGTACTTC. Translating gives CASSFQGWGYEQYF. The chain links TRBV5-6 to TRBJ2-7; D possibly corresponds to TRBD1 (5 bases). This CDR3 region has 14 residues. Between the trimmed V and J ends, which lost 2 bases and 3 bases, there was a span of 12 bases. Germline V lookup: CDR1 SGHDT, CDR2 YYEEEE.

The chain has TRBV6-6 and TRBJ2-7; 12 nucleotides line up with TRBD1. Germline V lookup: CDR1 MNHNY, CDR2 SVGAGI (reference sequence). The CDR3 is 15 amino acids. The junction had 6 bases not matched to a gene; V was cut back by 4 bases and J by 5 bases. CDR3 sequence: CASSSRDRGLHEQYF. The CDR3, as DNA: TGTGCCAGCAGTTCCCGGGACAGGGGGCTGCACGAGCAGTACTTC.

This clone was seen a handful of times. The CDR3 region is CASSIVPSWERRPYNEQFF. CDR3 sequence (DNA): TGTGCCAGTAGTATTGTTCCCTCTTGGGAGCGGAGACCCTACAATGAGCAGTTCTTC. The chain is built from TRBV19 and TRBJ2-1, with a tentative D call TRBD2 (5 bases). Trimming removed 3 bases at V and 2 bases at J, with 23 bases between. Germline V gene sequence: CDR1 LNHDA, CDR2 SQIVND (reference sequence). This CDR3 is built from 19 residues. The full variable domain, its missing parts supplied by reference TRBV19 and TRBJ2-1, is DGGITQSPKYLFRKEGQNVTLSCEQNLNHDAMYWYRQDPGQGLRLIYYSQIVNDFQKGDIAEGYSVSREKKESFPLTVTSAQKNPTAFYLCASSIVPSWERRPYNEQFFGPGTRLTVL.

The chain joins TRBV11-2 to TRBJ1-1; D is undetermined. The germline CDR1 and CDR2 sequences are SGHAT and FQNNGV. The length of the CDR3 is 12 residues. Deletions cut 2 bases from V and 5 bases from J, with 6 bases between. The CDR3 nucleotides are TGTGCCAGCAGCTTACCCCGGACTGAAGCTTTCTTT. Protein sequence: CASSLPRTEAFF. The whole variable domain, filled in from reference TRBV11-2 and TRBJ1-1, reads EAGVAQSPRYKIIEKRQSVAFWCNPISGHATLYWYQQILGQGPKLLIQFQNNGVVDDSQLPKDRFSAERLKGVDSTLKIQPAKLEDSAVYLCASSLPRTEAFFGQGTRLTVV.

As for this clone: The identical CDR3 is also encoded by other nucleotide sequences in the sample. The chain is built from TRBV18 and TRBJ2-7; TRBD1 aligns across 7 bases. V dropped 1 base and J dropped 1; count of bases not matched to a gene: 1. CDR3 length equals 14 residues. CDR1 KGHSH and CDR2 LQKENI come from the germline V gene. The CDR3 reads CASSPRDRSYEQYF. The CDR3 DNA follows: TGTGCCAGCTCACCACGGGACAGATCCTACGAGCAGTACTTC.

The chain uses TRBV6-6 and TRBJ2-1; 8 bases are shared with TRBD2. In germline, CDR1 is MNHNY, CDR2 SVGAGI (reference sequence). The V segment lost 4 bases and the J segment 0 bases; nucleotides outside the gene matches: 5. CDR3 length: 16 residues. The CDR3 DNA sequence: TGTGCCAGCAGTTCCGGGAGGGCCGTCTCCTACAATGAGCAGTTCTTC. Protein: CASSSGRAVSYNEQFF.

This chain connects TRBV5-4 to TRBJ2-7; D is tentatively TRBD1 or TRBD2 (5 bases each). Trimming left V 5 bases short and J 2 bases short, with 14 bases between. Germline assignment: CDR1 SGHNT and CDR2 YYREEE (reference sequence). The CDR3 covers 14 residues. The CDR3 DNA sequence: TGTGCCAGCAGTGCCGGACTCAGGGCCTACGAGCAGTACTTC. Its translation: CASSAGLRAYEQYF.

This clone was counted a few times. CDR3 nucleotide sequence: TGCGCCAGCAGCTGGACTAGCGGCCCCTCCTACGAGCAGTACTTC. This codes for CASSWTSGPSYEQYF. This sequence joins TRBV5-1 and TRBJ2-7; the match to TRBD2 covers 10 bases. Germline-derived CDR1 and CDR2 are SGHRS and YFSETQ. With 3 bases clipped from V and 0 bases from J, the junction kept 3 bases outside the gene matches. CDR3 length: 15 residues.

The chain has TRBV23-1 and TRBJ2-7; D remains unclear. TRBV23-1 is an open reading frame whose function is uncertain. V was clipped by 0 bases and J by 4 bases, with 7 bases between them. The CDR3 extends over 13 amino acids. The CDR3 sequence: CASSQSRLYEQYF. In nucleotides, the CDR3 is TGCGCCAGCAGTCAATCGAGGTTGTACGAGCAGTACTTC.

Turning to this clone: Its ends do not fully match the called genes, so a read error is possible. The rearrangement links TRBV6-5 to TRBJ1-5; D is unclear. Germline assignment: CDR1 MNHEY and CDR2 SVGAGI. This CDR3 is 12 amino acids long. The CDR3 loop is CASGYSNQPQHF. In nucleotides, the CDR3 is TGTGCCAGCGGTTATAGCAATCAGCCCCAGCATTTT.

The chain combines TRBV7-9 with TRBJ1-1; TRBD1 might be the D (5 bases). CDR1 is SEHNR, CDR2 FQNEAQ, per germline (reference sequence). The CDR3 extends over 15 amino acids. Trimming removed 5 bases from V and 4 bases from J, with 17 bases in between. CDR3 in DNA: TGTGCCAGCAGCCCCTCGACAGATCGGGGCACTGAAGCTTTCTTT. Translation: CASSPSTDRGTEAFF. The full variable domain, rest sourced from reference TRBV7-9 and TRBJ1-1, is DTGVSQNPRHKITKRGQNVTFRCDPISEHNRLYWYRQTLGQGPEFLTYFQNEAQLEKSRLLSDRFSAERPKGSFSTLEIQRTEQGDSAMYLCASSPSTDRGTEAFFGQGTRLTVV.

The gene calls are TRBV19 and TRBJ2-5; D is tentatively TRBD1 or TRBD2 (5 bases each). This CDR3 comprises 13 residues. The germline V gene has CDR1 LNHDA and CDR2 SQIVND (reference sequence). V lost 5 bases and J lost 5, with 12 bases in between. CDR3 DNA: TGTGCCAGTAGTTCGGGACGTGAGGAGACCCAGTACTTC. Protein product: CASSSGREETQYF.